This TCR beta chain was identified in a study of regulatory T cells in long-lasting Graves disease. Noted time point: newly diagnosed GD, antithyroid drugs for less than 3 months. PBMC RNA served as the TCR library source. The CDR3 has 17 residues. The V gene's germline CDR1 is MNHNS and CDR2 SASEGT. V lost 8 bases and J 2 bases, leaving 23 bases between the germline ends. This clonotype came up a few times. CDR3-region Arm-PCR and iRepertoire HTBI primers produced the TCR beta libraries. Original processing notes: Spanning all samples, the identified segments comprised some 60 TRBV and 14 TRBJ. TCRdb processed the multiplex PCR reads anew with MiXCR; each CDR3 protein has one entry. The V and J calls and clone size are TCRdb's, not the authors'. The data hold about 400,000 distinct CDR3 sequences, with about 15% observed a single time. The same sample was also used in a study of T cells in Graves' hyperthyroidism and ophthalmopathy.

The clonotype originates from a middle-aged woman with Graves disease. The sequences come from peripheral blood mononuclear cells (PBMCs), collected at new diagnosis, from a patient treated with antithyroid drugs. This chain uses TRBV6-1 with TRBJ2-3; D gene unclear. CDR3 region: CASFLGVSDLPTDTQYF. The CDR3 DNA is TGTGCCAGCTTCTTAGGTGTTTCTGACCTTCCCACAGATACGCAGTATTTT.